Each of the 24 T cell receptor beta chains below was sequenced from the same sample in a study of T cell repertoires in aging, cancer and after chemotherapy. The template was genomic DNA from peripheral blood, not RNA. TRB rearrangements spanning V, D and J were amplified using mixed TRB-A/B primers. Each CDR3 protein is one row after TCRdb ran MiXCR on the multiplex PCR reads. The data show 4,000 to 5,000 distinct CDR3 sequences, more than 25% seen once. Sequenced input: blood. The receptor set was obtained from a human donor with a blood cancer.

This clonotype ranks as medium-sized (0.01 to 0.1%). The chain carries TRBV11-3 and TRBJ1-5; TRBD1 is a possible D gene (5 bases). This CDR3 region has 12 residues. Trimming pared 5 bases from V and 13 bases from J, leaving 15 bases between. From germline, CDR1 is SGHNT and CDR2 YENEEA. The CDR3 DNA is TGTGCCAGCAGCCCCGATGGGGGTAGGCAGCATTTT. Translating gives CASSPDGGRQHF.

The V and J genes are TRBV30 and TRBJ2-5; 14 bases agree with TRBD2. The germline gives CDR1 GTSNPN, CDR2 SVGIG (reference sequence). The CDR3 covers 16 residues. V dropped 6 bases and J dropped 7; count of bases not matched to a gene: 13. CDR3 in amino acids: CACLHPGLAGVGTQYF. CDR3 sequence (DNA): TGTGCCTGCTTACACCCGGGACTAGCGGGAGTAGGGACCCAGTACTTC. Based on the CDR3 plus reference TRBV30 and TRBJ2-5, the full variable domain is SQTIHQWPATLVQPVGSPLSLECTVEGTSNPNLYWYRQAAGRGLQLLFYSVGIGQISSEVPQNLSASRPQDRQFILSSKKLLLSDSGFYLCACLHPGLAGVGTQYFGPGTRLLVL.

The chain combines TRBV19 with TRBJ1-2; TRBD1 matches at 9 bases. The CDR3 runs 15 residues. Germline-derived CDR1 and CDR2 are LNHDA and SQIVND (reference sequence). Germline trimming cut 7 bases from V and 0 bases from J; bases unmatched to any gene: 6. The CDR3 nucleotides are TGTGCCAGTATTGGACAGGGGAGGTCTAACTATGGCTACACCTTC. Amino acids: CASIGQGRSNYGYTF.

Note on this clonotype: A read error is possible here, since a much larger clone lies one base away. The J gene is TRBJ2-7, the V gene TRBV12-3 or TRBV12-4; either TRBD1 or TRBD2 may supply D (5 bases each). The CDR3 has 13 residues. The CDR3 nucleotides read TGTGCCAGCAGCCCGGGACCGGTCTACGAGAAGTACTTC. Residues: CASSPGPVYEKYF.

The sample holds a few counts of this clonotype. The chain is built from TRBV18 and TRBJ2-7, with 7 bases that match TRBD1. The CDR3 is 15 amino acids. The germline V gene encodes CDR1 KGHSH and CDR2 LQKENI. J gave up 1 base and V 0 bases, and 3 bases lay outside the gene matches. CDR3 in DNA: TGTGCCAGCTCACCACCGAGGGGGCAGTCCTACGAGCAGTACTTC. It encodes CASSPPRGQSYEQYF.

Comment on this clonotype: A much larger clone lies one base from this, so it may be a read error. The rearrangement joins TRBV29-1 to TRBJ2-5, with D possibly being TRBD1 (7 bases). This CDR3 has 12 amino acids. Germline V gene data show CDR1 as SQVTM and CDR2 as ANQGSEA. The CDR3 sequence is CSVVGGTENQYF. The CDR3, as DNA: TGCAGCGTTGTAGGGGGGACAGAGAACCAGTACTTC.

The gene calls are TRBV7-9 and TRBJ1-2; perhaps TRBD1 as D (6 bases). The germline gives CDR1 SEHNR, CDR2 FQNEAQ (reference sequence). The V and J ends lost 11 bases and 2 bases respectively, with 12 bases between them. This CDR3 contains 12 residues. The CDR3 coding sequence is TGTGCCTCGGGGGGCGGGAACTATGGCTACACCTTC. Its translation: CASGGGNYGYTF.

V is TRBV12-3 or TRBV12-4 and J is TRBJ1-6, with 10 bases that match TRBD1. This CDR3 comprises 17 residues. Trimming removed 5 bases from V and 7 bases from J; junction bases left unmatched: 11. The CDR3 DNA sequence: TGTGCCAGCAGTCCCCGGGACAGGGGTGTCTGGAATTCACCCCTCCACTTT. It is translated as CASSPRDRGVWNSPLHF.

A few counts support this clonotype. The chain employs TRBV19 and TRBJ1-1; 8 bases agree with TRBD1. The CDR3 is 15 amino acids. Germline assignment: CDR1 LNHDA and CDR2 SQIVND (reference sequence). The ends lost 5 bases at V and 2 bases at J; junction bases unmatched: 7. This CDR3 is CASSPRTGLNTEAFF. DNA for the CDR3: TGTGCCAGTAGTCCCCGGACAGGGCTAAACACTGAAGCTTTCTTT.

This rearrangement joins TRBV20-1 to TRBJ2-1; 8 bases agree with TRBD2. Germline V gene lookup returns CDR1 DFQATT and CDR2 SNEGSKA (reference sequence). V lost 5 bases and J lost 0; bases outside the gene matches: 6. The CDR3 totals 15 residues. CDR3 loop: CSASRGGSSYNEQFF. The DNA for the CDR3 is TGCAGTGCTTCCCGGGGGGGGAGCTCCTACAATGAGCAGTTCTTC.

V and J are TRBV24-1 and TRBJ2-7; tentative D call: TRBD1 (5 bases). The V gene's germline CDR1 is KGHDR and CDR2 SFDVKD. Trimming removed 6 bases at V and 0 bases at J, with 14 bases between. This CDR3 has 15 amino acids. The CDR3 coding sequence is TGTGCCACCAGTCCGCGACAGACTTCCTCCTACGAGCAGTACTTC. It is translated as CATSPRQTSSYEQYF.

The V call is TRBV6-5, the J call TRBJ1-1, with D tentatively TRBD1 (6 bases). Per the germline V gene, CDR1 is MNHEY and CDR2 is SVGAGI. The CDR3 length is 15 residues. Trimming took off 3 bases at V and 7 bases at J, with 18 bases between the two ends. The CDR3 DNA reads TGTGCCAGCAGTTATGGGAACGGAGGGGGAAGTGAAGCTTTCTTT. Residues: CASSYGNGGGSEAFF.

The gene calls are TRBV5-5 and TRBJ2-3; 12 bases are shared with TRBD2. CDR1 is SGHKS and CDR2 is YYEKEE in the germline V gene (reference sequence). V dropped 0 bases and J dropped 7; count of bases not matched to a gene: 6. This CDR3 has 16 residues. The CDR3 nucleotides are TGTGCCAGCAGCTTGGACCTAGCGGGGGGGCTCAATACGCAGTATTTT. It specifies CASSLDLAGGLNTQYF.

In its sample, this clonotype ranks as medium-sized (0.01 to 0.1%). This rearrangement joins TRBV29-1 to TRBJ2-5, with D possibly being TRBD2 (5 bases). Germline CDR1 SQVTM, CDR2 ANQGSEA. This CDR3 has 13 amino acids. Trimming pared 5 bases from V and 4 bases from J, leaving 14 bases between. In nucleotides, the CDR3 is TGCAGCGTTCAGAGGGCCCGAGGAGAGACCCAGTACTTC. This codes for CSVQRARGETQYF.

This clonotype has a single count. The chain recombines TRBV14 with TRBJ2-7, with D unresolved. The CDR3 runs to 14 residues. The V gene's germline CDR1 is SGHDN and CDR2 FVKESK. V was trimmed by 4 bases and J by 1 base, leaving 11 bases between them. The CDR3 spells CASSPSRRSYEQYF. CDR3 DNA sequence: TGTGCCAGCAGCCCATCTCGGCGGTCCTACGAGCAGTACTTC. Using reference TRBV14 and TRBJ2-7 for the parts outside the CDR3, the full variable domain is EAGVTQFPSHSVIEKGQTVTLRCDPISGHDNLYWYRRVMGKEIKFLLHFVKESKQDESGMPNNRFLAERTGGTYSTLKVQPAELEDSGVYFCASSPSRRSYEQYFGPGTRLTVT.

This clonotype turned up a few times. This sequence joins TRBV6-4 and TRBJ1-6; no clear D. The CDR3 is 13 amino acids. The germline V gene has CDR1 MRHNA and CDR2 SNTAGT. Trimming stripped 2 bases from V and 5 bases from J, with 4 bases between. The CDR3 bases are TGTGCCAGCAGTGACAGGGATAATTCACCCCTCCACTTT. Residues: CASSDRDNSPLHF.

The CDR3 spells CASSFEDGGYNEQFF. Written as DNA, the CDR3 is TGTGCCAGCAGTTTTGAGGACGGGGGCTACAATGAGCAGTTCTTC. V gene TRBV6-1 combines with J gene TRBJ2-1; possibly TRBD2 for D (6 bases). V lost 5 bases to trimming and J lost 3 bases, with 14 bases between them. Germline V CDR1 and CDR2: MNHNS, SASEGT. This CDR3 has 15 amino acids.

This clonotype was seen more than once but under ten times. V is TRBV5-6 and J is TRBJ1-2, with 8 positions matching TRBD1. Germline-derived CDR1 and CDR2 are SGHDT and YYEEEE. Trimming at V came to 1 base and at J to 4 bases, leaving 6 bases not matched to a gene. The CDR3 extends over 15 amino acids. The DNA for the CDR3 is TGTGCCAGCAGCTTGTGGGACAGGCGACTCTATGGCTACACCTTC. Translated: CASSLWDRRLYGYTF.

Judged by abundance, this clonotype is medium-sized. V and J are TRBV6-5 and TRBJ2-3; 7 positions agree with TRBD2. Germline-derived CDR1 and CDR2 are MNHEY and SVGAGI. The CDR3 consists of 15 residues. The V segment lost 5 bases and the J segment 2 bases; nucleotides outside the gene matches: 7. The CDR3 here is CASSGGLAATDTQYF. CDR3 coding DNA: TGTGCCAGCAGTGGAGGTCTAGCGGCCACAGATACGCAGTATTTT.

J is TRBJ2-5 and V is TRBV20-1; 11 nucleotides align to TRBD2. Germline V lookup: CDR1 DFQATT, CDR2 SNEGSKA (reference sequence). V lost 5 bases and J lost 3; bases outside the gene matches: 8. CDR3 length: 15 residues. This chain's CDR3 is CSAQLAGGRKETQYF. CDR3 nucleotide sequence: TGCAGTGCTCAGCTAGCGGGAGGACGAAAAGAGACCCAGTACTTC.

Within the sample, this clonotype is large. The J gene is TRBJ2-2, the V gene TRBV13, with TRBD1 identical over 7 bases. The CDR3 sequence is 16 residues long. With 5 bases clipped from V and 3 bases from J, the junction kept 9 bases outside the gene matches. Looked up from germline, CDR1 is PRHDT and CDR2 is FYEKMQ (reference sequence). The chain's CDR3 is CASSIPTGWDTGELFF. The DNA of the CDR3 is TGTGCCAGCAGCATCCCGACAGGGTGGGACACCGGGGAGCTGTTTTTT.

The CDR3 sequence is CASSPGPAYGYTF. The CDR3 nucleotides are TGTGCCAGCAGTCCGGGTCCGGCCTATGGCTACACCTTC. V is TRBV11-3 and J is TRBJ1-2; D gene uncertain. Germline CDR1 is SGHNT and CDR2 is YENEEA. V shed 6 bases and J shed 4 bases, with 12 bases lying between them. CDR3 length: 13 residues.

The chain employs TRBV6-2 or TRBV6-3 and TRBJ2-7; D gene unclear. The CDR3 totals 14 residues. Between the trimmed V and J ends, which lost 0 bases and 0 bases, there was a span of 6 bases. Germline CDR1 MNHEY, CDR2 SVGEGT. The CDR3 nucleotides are TGTGCCAGCAGTTACTCGGCTAGCTCCTACGAGCAGTACTTC. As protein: CASSYSASSYEQYF.

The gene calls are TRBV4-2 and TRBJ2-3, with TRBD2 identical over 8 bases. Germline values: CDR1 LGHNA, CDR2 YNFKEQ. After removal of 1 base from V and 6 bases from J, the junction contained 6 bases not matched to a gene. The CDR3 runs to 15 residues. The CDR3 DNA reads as TGTGCCAGCAGCCAAGCGGGGGGGCCATCCGATACGCAGTATTTT. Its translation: CASSQAGGPSDTQYF.